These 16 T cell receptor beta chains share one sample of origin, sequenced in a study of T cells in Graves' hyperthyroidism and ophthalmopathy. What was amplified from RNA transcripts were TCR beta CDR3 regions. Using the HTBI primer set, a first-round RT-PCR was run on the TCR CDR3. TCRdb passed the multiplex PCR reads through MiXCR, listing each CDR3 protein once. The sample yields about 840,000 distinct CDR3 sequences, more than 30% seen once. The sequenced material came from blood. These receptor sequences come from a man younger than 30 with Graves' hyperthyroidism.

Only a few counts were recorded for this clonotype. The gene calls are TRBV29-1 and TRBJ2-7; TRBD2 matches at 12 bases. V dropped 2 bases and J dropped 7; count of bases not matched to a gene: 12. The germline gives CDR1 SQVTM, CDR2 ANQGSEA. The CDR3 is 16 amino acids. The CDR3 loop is CSVETSGRRGTGEQYF. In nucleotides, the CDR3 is TGCAGCGTTGAAACTAGCGGGAGGAGAGGGACCGGGGAGCAGTACTTC.

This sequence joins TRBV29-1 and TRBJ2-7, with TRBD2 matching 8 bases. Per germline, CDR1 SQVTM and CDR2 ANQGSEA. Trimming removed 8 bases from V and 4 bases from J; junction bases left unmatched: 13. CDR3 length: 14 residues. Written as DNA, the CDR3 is TGCAGCCGTGGGCCGGGAGGGAAACCTTACGAGCAGTACTTC. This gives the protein CSRGPGGKPYEQYF.

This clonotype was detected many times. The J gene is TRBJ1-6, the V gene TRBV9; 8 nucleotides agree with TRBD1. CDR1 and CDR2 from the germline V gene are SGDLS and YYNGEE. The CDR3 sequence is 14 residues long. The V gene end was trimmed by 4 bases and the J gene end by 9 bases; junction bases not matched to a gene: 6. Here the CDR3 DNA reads TGTGCCAGCAGCTCAGACAGGGGTAGTTCACCCCTCCACTTT. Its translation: CASSSDRGSSPLHF.

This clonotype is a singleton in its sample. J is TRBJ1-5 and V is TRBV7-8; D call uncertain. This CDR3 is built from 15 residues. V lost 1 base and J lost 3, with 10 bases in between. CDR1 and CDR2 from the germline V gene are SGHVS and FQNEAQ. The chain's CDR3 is CASSLDAGTNQPQHF. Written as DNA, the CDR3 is TGTGCCAGCAGCTTAGATGCGGGTACCAATCAGCCCCAGCATTTT.

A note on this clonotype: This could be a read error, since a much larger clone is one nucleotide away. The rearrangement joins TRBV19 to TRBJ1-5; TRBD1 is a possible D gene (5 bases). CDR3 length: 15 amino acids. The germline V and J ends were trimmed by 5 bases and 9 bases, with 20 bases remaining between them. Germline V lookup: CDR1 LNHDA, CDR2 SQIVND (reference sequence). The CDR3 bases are TGTGCCAGTAGTTCCCTTGACAGTGATTATAGGCCCCAGCATTTT. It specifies CASSSLDSDYRPQHF.

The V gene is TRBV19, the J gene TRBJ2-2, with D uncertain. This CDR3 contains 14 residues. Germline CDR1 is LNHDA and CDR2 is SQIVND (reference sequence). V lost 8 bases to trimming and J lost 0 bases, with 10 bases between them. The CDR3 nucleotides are TGTGCCAGTGTACCCCCAACGAACACCGGGGAGCTGTTTTTT. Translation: CASVPPTNTGELFF.

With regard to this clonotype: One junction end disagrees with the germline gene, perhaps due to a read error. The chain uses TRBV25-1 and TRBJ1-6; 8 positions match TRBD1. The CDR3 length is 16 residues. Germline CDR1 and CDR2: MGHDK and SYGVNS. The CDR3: CACSVRTGGYNSPLHF. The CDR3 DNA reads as TGTGCCTGCAGTGTTAGAACAGGGGGCTATAATTCACCCCTCCACTTT.

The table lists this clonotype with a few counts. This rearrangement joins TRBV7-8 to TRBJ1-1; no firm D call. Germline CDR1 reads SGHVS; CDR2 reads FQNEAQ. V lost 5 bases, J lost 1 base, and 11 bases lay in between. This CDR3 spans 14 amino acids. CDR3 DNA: TGTGCCAGCAGCCAAGGAGGGCAGAACACTGAAGCTTTCTTT. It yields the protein CASSQGGQNTEAFF.

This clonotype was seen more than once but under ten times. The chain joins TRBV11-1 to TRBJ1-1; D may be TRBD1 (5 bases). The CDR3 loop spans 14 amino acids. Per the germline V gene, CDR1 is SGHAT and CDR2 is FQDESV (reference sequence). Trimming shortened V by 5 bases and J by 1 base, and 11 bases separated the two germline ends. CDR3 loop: CASSHGAGNTEAFF. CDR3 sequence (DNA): TGTGCCAGCAGCCACGGGGCTGGGAACACTGAAGCTTTCTTT.

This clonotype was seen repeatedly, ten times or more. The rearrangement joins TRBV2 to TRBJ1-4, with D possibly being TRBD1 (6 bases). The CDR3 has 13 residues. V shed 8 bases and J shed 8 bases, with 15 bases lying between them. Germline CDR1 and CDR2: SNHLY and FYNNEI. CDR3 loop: CASEGGVGEKLFF. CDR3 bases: TGTGCCAGCGAGGGGGGCGTAGGCGAAAAACTGTTTTTT.

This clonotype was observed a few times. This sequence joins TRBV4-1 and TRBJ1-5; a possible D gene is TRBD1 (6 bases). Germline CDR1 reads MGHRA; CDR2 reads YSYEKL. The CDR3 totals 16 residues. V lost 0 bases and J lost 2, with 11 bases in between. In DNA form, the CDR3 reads TGCGCCAGCAGCCAAGAACAGGGCTTCGGCAATCAGCCCCAGCATTTT. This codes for CASSQEQGFGNQPQHF.

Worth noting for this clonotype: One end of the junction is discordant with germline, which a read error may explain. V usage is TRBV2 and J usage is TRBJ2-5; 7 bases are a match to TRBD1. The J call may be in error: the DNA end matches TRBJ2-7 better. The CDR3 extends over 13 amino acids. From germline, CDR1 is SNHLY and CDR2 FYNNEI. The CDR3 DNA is TGTGCCGGCAGGGGGTTCGACTCCTACGAGCAGTACTTC. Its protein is CAGRGFDSYEQYF.

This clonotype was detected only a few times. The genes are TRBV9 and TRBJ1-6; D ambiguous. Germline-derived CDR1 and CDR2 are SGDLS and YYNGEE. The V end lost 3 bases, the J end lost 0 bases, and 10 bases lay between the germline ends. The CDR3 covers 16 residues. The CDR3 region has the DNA TGTGCCAGCAGCGCCGCCCCGAGCTCCTATAATTCACCCCTCCACTTT. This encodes CASSAAPSSYNSPLHF.

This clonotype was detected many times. The CDR3 loop is CASSQDISGTQYF. The CDR3 nucleotides are TGTGCCAGCAGCCAAGATATCTCCGGGACCCAGTACTTC. The V and J genes are TRBV4-2 and TRBJ2-5; D is unresolved. This CDR3 has 13 amino acids. Germline V gene lookup returns CDR1 LGHNA and CDR2 YNFKEQ. Trimming removed 0 bases from V and 7 bases from J, with 9 bases in between.

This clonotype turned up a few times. The CDR3, as DNA: TGTGCCAGCGGGGAGGGGACAACCTCTGAAGCTTTCTTT. It translates to CASGEGTTSEAFF. The V call is TRBV6-5, the J call TRBJ1-1, with D perhaps matching TRBD1 (6 bases). This CDR3 is 13 amino acids long. Germline assignment: CDR1 MNHEY and CDR2 SVGAGI. Trimming took 8 bases from V and 6 from J, leaving 16 bases between them.

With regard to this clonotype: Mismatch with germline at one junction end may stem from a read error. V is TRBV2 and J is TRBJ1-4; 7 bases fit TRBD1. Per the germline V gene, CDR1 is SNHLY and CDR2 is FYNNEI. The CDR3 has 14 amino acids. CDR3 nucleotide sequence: TGTGCCAGCAGCGACCGGGACAGATATAAAAAACTTTTTTTT. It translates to CASSDRDRYKKLFF.